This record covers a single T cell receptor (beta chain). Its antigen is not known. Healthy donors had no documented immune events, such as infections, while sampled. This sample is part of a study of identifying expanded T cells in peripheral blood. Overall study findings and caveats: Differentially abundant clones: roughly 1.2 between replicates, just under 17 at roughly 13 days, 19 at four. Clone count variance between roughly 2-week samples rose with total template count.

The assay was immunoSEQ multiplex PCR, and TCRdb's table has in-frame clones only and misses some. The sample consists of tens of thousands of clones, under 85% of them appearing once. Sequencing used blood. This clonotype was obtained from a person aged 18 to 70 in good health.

CDR3 residues: CASSIPGDYQPQHF. CDR3 in DNA: TGTGCCAGTAGTATCCCAGGGGATTATCAGCCCCAGCATTTT. J is TRBJ1-5 and V is TRBV19, with D tentatively TRBD1 (6 bases). The length of the CDR3 is 14 residues. V lost 3 bases to trimming and J lost 5 bases, with 11 bases between them. Germline V gene sequence: CDR1 LNHDA, CDR2 SQIVND (reference sequence).